This entry is about one TCR beta chain. Its antigen remains unidentified. Nothing much larger sits one base from this clone, and base qualities are not available. The intended sense of this specimen's time point label: pre-sensitization, week 0. The sample's treatment or condition label, decoded: therapeutic diphenylcyclopropenone sensitization with weekly scalp DPC. Blood at each patch-test visit was drawn before the patch test was applied. Eligible patients were aged 18 to 70, diagnosed with alopecia, deemed suitable for DPC therapy, and excluded if pregnant. Total RNA was isolated from unfractionated whole blood collected in Tempus Blood RNA tubes. This entry comes from a study of human T cells and chemical hapten exposure (dated by TCRdb to the early 2020s). Background on the whole study: For sensitization, 2% DPC in acetone was applied to an approximately 2 cm by approximately 2 cm area of upper inner arm skin. Peripheral blood TCR repertoire changes were tracked in vivo in alopecia patients during primary and secondary sensitization to the hapten diphenylcyclopropenone (DPC). Patch testing on the upper back used Finn chambers containing 0.01% DPC, with scoring done after 6 days according to International Contact Dermatitis Research Group standards. Patients additionally received weekly therapeutic DPC doses to the scalp throughout the roughly 24-week study period. Most of the patients in the cohort were female, and the cohort covered alopecia areata with under or over 50% scalp involvement, alopecia totalis and alopecia universalis. Libraries were pooled for sequencing, and per-sample TCR yields varied mainly because of small differences in library volumes within the pool. Blood samples were taken from patients before sensitization (week 0) and then at 2, 6 and about 24 weeks after DPC sensitization. Some 29 alopecia patients gave blood for TCR sequencing at one to four time points (pre-sensitization, 2, 6 and 24 weeks).

The study at large found these results: Patch test score was positively correlated with the number of PT1 expanded TCRs, with significance at thresholds 8, 16 and 32 but not at 4. DPC sensitization did not change how many TCRs were above 1 in 1000 frequency, and no evidence was found of alterations in global repertoire structure. Because every patient had alopecia, a presumed autoimmune disease, the patients' immune response might differ from that of healthy individuals. After repeated subsampling, the strength of the expansion versus patch-test correlation and the threshold at which it became significant changed. Significantly more large CDR3 similarity clusters were formed by expanded TCRs than by pre-sensitization or healthy control sets, consistent with antigen-driven responses.

V loses 0 bases of germline sequence and J loses 10 bases, and the interval between the two ends is 17 bases. The germline V gene (reference sequence) supplies CDR1 LGHDT and CDR2 YNNKEL. There are 15 amino acids in the CDR3, from cysteine to phenylalanine inclusive. This entry keeps only the CDR3 DNA: 45 bases, framed from base 1. The library was made by RACE. Sequencing was carried out with a NextSeq 500. During library preparation, unique molecular identifiers were attached to individual cDNA molecules so that TCRs could be counted quantitatively and reproducibly. For every blood RNA sample, sequencing covered both the TCR alpha and TCR beta chains. The original methods were these. The median number of TCRs per sample was 95,638, ranging from about 20,000 to 690,600. V, J and CDR3 annotation of the TCR reads was carried out using the Decombinator software suite. Every sample was subsampled to the same number of TCRs (28,000) for the PS versus PT1 abundance plots. Expanded TCRs were defined as absent before sensitization and observed at least eight times at the 2-week time point. TCRdb reran the public reads through fastp at Q25 and MiXCR, keeping productive beta chains. Rows with a matching CDR3 protein are joined into one entry that keeps the most common DNA and genes. The V and J calls shown here were made by TCRdb, not taken from the authors' results. The table for this sample lists 350,000 to 400,000 distinct CDR3 sequences; approximately 5% of them were counted only once. 2% to 3% of the sample belongs to the ten largest clones.

The sample in question was whole blood, obtained in connection with sensitization to the hapten diphenylcyclopropenone (DPC). The chain links TRBV3-1 with TRBJ2-3, with a tentative D call of TRBD1 or TRBD2, each matching 6 bases. The origin of this receptor is a woman between 50 and 59 years old with alopecia areata. Some clones in this sample may be carry-over from other donors' samples. The DNA sequence is TGTGCCAGCAGCCAAGACGGGGGCGAGGTTTTTGCGCAGTATTTT. Protein translation: CASSQDGGEVFAQYF.